The 18 T cell receptor beta chains below come from one sample, sequenced in a study of CD8+ T cells in alopecia areata. Extraction of RNA preceded its reverse transcription into cDNA, which served as the sequencing template. Method: immunoSEQ multiplex PCR; TCRdb's copy keeps in-frame clones and lacks some. The sample lists some 200,000 clones; roughly 60% were seen once. Sample treatment: oral pan-JAK inhibitor, 5-10 mg twice daily. Material: CD4+ T cells sorted from blood, obtained at week 24, from a patient treated with tofacitinib. These receptors were taken from a human donor with alopecia areata.

The chain joins TRBV14 to TRBJ1-1; TRBD1 is a possible D gene (5 bases). The germline gives CDR1 SGHDN, CDR2 FVKESK. This CDR3 has 13 amino acids. V gave up 4 bases and J gave up 4 bases, with 10 bases separating them. The CDR3 DNA follows: TGTGCCAGCAGCCCGCCAGGGCGCACTGAAGCTTTCTTT. This encodes CASSPPGRTEAFF.

The rearrangement joins TRBV5-1 to TRBJ1-6; D not certain. CDR1 is SGHRS, CDR2 YFSETQ, per germline. The CDR3 is 14 residues long. V shed 0 bases and J shed 8 bases, with 9 bases lying between them. CDR3 in DNA: TGCGCCAGCAGCTTGGGCACCCCCGATTCACCCCTCCACTTT. Translated, it gives CASSLGTPDSPLHF.

The table lists this clone with a count of one. The genes are TRBV11-1 and TRBJ2-2, with 9 bases that match TRBD2. Germline V gives CDR1 SGHAT, CDR2 FQDESV (reference sequence). CDR3 length: 17 amino acids. V was clipped by 5 bases and J by 4 bases; unmatched bases: 11. The DNA for the CDR3 is TGTGCCAGCAGCCCGGGACTAGCTTACTCGGGCACCGGGGAGCTGTTTTTT. It is translated as CASSPGLAYSGTGELFF.

This chain uses TRBV29-1 with TRBJ2-5; D may match TRBD1 or TRBD2 (5 bases each). CDR3 length equals 11 residues. Trimming stripped 4 bases from V and 9 bases from J, with 12 bases between. Germline CDR1 SQVTM, CDR2 ANQGSEA. This chain's CDR3 is CSVVVWGSQYF. The CDR3, as DNA: TGCAGCGTTGTGGTGTGGGGGTCCCAGTACTTC.

This clone was recorded once. The rearrangement uses TRBV4-3 and TRBJ2-7; no firm D call. CDR1 and CDR2 from the germline V gene are LGHNA and YSLEER. Trimming removed 0 bases at V and 2 bases at J, with 5 bases between. The CDR3 has 13 amino acids. CDR3 residues: CASSQEDAYEQYF. Here the CDR3 DNA reads TGCGCCAGCAGCCAAGAGGATGCCTACGAGCAGTACTTC.

The chain links TRBV13 to TRBJ2-7; a possible D gene is TRBD2 (5 bases). This CDR3 is 11 amino acids long. Germline V lookup: CDR1 PRHDT, CDR2 FYEKMQ (reference sequence). Trimming removed 5 bases at V and 7 bases at J, with 9 bases between. The CDR3 DNA follows: TGTGCCAGCAGCCTCACGGGGGAGCAGTACTTC. This sequence encodes CASSLTGEQYF.

The rearrangement uses TRBV7-2 and TRBJ2-1, with 10 bases lining up with TRBD2. The germline gives CDR1 SGHTA, CDR2 FQGNSA. The CDR3 consists of 16 residues. Trimming removed 4 bases from V and 9 bases from J; junction bases left unmatched: 12. The CDR3 region has the DNA TGTGCCAGCAGCTCGGTAGAAATGAGCGGGAGGGCTGAGCAGTTCTTC. Its translation: CASSSVEMSGRAEQFF.

The chain couples TRBV30 to TRBJ2-4; 8 positions match TRBD1. Germline CDR1 is GTSNPN and CDR2 is SVGIG (reference sequence). With V trimmed by 5 bases and J by 6 bases, 9 bases remained unmatched. The CDR3 runs to 14 residues. The CDR3 DNA is TGTGCCTGGGTCCCACAGGGGGGCAGAAACATTCAGTACTTC. Its protein is CAWVPQGGRNIQYF.

This clone was recorded a few times. The chain uses TRBV5-4 and TRBJ1-3; D not certain. Germline lookup yields CDR1 SGHNT and CDR2 YYREEE (reference sequence). The ends were cut back, 4 bases at V and 0 bases at J, with 5 bases in the middle. CDR3 length equals 13 residues. DNA for the CDR3: TGTGCCAGCAGCCCGTCCTCTGGAAACACCATATATTTT. Residues: CASSPSSGNTIYF.

The rearrangement joins TRBV6-6 to TRBJ2-5, with TRBD1 matching over 8 bases. The V and J ends lost 5 bases and 2 bases, in that order; junction bases with no gene match: 4. This CDR3 is built from 14 residues. Germline assignment: CDR1 MNHNY and CDR2 SVGAGI (reference sequence). CDR3 nucleotides: TGTGCCAGCAGTCCTCGGACAGGGCAAGAGACCCAGTACTTC. This encodes CASSPRTGQETQYF.

This clone was counted a few times. The chain recombines TRBV29-1 with TRBJ2-2, with TRBD1 identical over 7 bases. The CDR3 runs 14 residues. The ends lost 6 bases at V and 2 bases at J; junction bases unmatched: 6. In germline, CDR1 is SQVTM, CDR2 ANQGSEA. This CDR3 is CSVPGQINTGELFF. DNA for the CDR3: TGCAGCGTGCCGGGACAGATTAACACCGGGGAGCTGTTTTTT.

The rearrangement joins TRBV29-1 to TRBJ2-7; possibly TRBD2 for D (5 bases). The CDR3 extends over 11 amino acids. Trimming removed 7 bases from V and 6 bases from J, with 13 bases in between. Germline loops: CDR1 SQVTM, CDR2 ANQGSEA. The CDR3 sequence is CSALRASEQYF. CDR3 nucleotides: TGCAGCGCCCTGAGGGCTAGCGAGCAGTACTTC.

This chain joins TRBV6-5 and TRBJ2-5; D could derive from TRBD1 or TRBD2 (5 bases each). Germline CDR1 is MNHEY and CDR2 is SVGAGI. V was shortened by 4 bases and J by 5 bases, with 14 bases between the two germline ends. This CDR3 contains 14 residues. The CDR3 nucleotides read TGTGCCAGCAGTTCCCAGGGAGCGAAGGAGACCCAGTACTTC. Residues: CASSSQGAKETQYF.

In this sample, this clone turned up once. The CDR3 here is CASSLDTGRYEQYF. The CDR3 region has the DNA TGCGCCAGCAGCTTGGATACAGGGAGGTACGAGCAGTACTTC. The chain links TRBV5-1 to TRBJ2-7; D is perhaps TRBD1 or TRBD2 (6 bases each). Trimming pared 0 bases from V and 4 bases from J, leaving 11 bases between. This CDR3 has 14 residues. In germline, CDR1 is SGHRS, CDR2 YFSETQ.

The V gene is TRBV28, the J gene TRBJ2-7; 7 positions match TRBD1. Germline-derived CDR1 and CDR2 are MDHEN and SYDVKM. After removal of 7 bases from V and 1 base from J, the junction contained 7 bases not matched to a gene. The CDR3 extends over 14 amino acids. CDR3 region: CASNEGGKSYEQYF. The CDR3 nucleotides are TGTGCCAGCAATGAAGGGGGCAAGTCCTACGAGCAGTACTTC.

The rearrangement uses TRBV2 and TRBJ1-5; the match to TRBD1 covers 8 bases. Trimming removed 5 bases from V and 2 bases from J; junction bases left unmatched: 2. Germline V lookup: CDR1 SNHLY, CDR2 FYNNEI. The length of the CDR3 is 14 residues. The CDR3 DNA reads as TGTGCCAGCAGTAAGGGACAGGGCAATCAGCCCCAGCATTTT. Protein sequence: CASSKGQGNQPQHF.

This clone appeared a few times. DNA for the CDR3: TGTGCCTGGAACGGGTGGACAAACGAAAAACTGTTTTTT. This gives the protein CAWNGWTNEKLFF. This chain links TRBV30 with TRBJ1-4; possible D gene TRBD1, 5 bases. Trimming took off 4 bases at V and 8 bases at J, with 14 bases between the two ends. The CDR3 sequence is 13 residues long. CDR1 is GTSNPN, CDR2 SVGIG, per germline (reference sequence).

The CDR3 DNA reads as TGTGCCAGCAGCCGGGGACAGGGGGTCGAGACCCAGTACTTC. Translating it yields CASSRGQGVETQYF. This chain links TRBV2 with TRBJ2-5; TRBD1 matches 11 bases. The length of the CDR3 is 14 residues. Germline V CDR1 and CDR2: SNHLY, FYNNEI. With V trimmed by 6 bases and J by 5 bases, 5 bases remained unmatched.